This T cell receptor (beta chain) derives from a study of molecular identifiers for immune sequencing clone quantification. The overall study: In replicates, RNA from around 20,000 or 100,000 naive CD8 cells was divided five ways and four parts were sequenced. Findings of the study overall: In naive cells, under 1% of molecules belonged to clones above 20 RNA copies, against over 97% in effector cells.

This clonotype was counted a few times. The antigen is unknown. Trimming pared 5 bases from V and 1 base from J, leaving 20 bases between. CDR3 length equals 17 residues. Germline lookup yields CDR1 MNHEY and CDR2 SMNVEV (reference sequence). TCRdb passed the PCR reads through MiXCR, listing each CDR3 protein once. The table includes about half a million distinct CDR3 sequences, around 23% detected once. With RNA at 10%, 30% or 50%, naive CD8 libraries came from approximately 20,000 to 980,000 sorted cells. The gene calls are TRBV27 and TRBJ1-1, with D tentatively TRBD1 (6 bases). Sequenced material: naive CD8+ T cells from blood, with Jurkat cell RNA spiked in. The sample's subset: FACS-sorted CD8+CD4-CCR7+CD45RA+ naive T cells. The receptor's source is a human donor in good health. Some libraries in this study had Jurkat cell RNA spiked in. The CDR3 region is CASSPLMVGGANTEAFF. CDR3 nucleotide sequence: TGTGCCAGCAGTCCTCTTATGGTGGGGGGGGCGAACACTGAAGCTTTCTTT.